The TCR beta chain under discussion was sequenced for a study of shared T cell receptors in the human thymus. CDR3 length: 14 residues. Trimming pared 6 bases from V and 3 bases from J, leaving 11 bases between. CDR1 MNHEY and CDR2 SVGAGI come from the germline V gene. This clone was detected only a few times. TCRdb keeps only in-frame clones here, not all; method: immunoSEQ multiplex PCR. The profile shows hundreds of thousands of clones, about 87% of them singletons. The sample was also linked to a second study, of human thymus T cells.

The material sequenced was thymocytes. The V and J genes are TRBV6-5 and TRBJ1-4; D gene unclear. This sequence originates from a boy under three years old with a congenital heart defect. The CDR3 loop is CASRKREPNEKLFF. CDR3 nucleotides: TGTGCCAGCAGAAAACGGGAGCCTAATGAAAAACTGTTTTTT.